One and the same sample provided the 29 T cell receptor beta chains below, sequenced in a study of blood T cell repertoires in COVID-19 (dated by TCRdb to 2018 to 2021). Receptor amplification or capture employed the immunoSEQ multiplex PCR assay. TCRdb took this table from immuneACCESS and kept in-frame rearrangements with V and J called. Such tables lack part of the clones; where checked against another copy, unresolved V genes explain under half of the gap, and the rest is unexplained. Recorded for this sample are 200,000 to 250,000 clones; around 83% of them occurred a single time. Together, the top ten hold about 3% of the sample. Sequenced input: peripheral blood. These receptors all stem from a man in his fifties or sixties who had recovered from COVID-19.

This chain joins TRBV28 and TRBJ2-4; 9 bases align to TRBD1. CDR1 is MDHEN and CDR2 is SYDVKM in the germline V gene. The CDR3 covers 12 residues. Germline trimming cut 4 bases from V and 12 bases from J; bases unmatched to any gene: 4. CDR3 protein: CASSSPGQGQYF. CDR3 nucleotides: TGTGCCAGCAGTTCCCCGGGACAGGGTCAGTACTTC.

V usage is TRBV3-1 (or the pseudogene TRBV3-2) and J usage is TRBJ2-7; perhaps TRBD1 as D (6 bases). The germline V gene has CDR1 LGHDT and CDR2 YNNKEL (reference sequence). This CDR3 has 16 residues. V was trimmed by 4 bases and J by 5 bases, leaving 21 bases between them. The CDR3 protein is CASSRDFQGPYDEQYF. DNA for the CDR3: TGTGCCAGCAGCCGGGATTTCCAGGGGCCTTACGACGAGCAGTACTTC.

The rearrangement joins TRBV2 to TRBJ1-3; a possible D gene is TRBD1 (6 bases). This CDR3 spans 14 amino acids. V was pared by 5 bases and J by 4 bases, with 12 bases between. Germline V gene lookup returns CDR1 SNHLY and CDR2 FYNNEI. The CDR3 is CASSTGTSGNTIYF. The CDR3, as DNA: TGTGCCAGCAGTACTGGGACAAGCGGAAACACCATATATTTT.

The V gene is TRBV5-6, the J gene TRBJ2-7; 9 bases map to TRBD2. V trimming: 2 bases; J trimming: 5 bases; junction bases outside the gene matches: 5. Germline lookup yields CDR1 SGHDT and CDR2 YYEEEE. The CDR3 runs 14 residues. The CDR3 here is CASSLPGLAHEQYF. CDR3 DNA sequence: TGTGCCAGCAGCTTACCGGGACTAGCCCACGAGCAGTACTTC.

V usage is TRBV18 and J usage is TRBJ1-4, with D uncertain. Germline V lookup: CDR1 KGHSH, CDR2 LQKENI. This CDR3 comprises 16 residues. V shed 3 bases and J shed 1 base, with 12 bases lying between them. CDR3 nucleotides: TGTGCCAGCTCACCCGACCGCGGTCGAACTAATGAAAAACTGTTTTTT. It specifies CASSPDRGRTNEKLFF.

In the case of this clone: The sample has other DNA sequences that encode this CDR3 too. The rearrangement uses TRBV19 and TRBJ1-5, with D possibly matching TRBD1 (5 bases). Germline CDR1 is LNHDA and CDR2 is SQIVND (reference sequence). The CDR3 is made up of 13 amino acids. V lost 3 bases to trimming and J lost 4 bases, with 7 bases between them. CDR3 amino acids: CASSIRGNQPQHF. In DNA form, the CDR3 reads TGTGCCAGTAGTATCCGGGGGAATCAGCCCCAGCATTTT.

This rearrangement joins TRBV30 to TRBJ1-4, with D unclear. The CDR3 is 14 amino acids. Germline loops: CDR1 GTSNPN, CDR2 SVGIG (reference sequence). Trimming removed 0 bases at V and 10 bases at J, with 15 bases between. CDR3 in DNA: TGTGCCTGGAGTGTAATGGGTCGGGTGGGAAAACTGTTTTTT. It translates to CAWSVMGRVGKLFF.

The chain has TRBV7-2 and TRBJ2-2; a weak D match, TRBD2 (5 bases). The CDR3 sequence is 15 residues long. Trimming stripped 1 base from V and 2 bases from J, with 8 bases between. Per germline, CDR1 SGHTA and CDR2 FQGNSA. CDR3 protein: CASSLERHNTGELFF. The CDR3 DNA is TGTGCCAGCAGCTTAGAGCGGCACAACACCGGGGAGCTGTTTTTT.

The rearrangement joins TRBV4-1 to TRBJ2-7; 8 nucleotides line up with TRBD2. This CDR3 has 13 residues. CDR1 and CDR2 (germline): MGHRA, YSYEKL. Trimming took 4 bases from V and 4 from J; bases not matched to a gene: 3. CDR3 bases: TGCGCCAGCAGCCGAGCGGGAGATTACGAGCAGTACTTC. Translation: CASSRAGDYEQYF.

The rearrangement joins TRBV28 to TRBJ1-5, with 8 bases that match TRBD1. Trimming at V came to 8 bases and at J to 6 bases, leaving 12 bases not matched to a gene. Germline assignment: CDR1 MDHEN and CDR2 SYDVKM. The length of the CDR3 is 15 residues. CDR3: CASHGLGQGVQPQHF. The CDR3 region has the DNA TGTGCCAGCCACGGACTCGGACAGGGCGTTCAGCCCCAGCATTTT. The variable domain in full, with the rest retrieved from reference TRBV28 and TRBJ1-5, is DVKVTQSSRYLVKRTGEKVFLECVQDMDHENMFWYRQDPGLGLRLIYFSYDVKMKEKGDIPEGYSVSREKKERFSLILESASTNQTSMYLCASHGLGQGVQPQHFGDGTRLSIL.

V usage is TRBV30 and J usage is TRBJ1-1; TRBD1 is a possible D gene (5 bases). Germline CDR1 is GTSNPN and CDR2 is SVGIG (reference sequence). The CDR3 is 12 amino acids. V was cut by 5 bases and J by 4 bases, with 11 bases left in between. CDR3 residues: CAWQGGGTEAFF. In DNA form, the CDR3 reads TGTGCCTGGCAGGGCGGCGGCACTGAAGCTTTCTTT.

J is TRBJ2-7 and V is TRBV7-8; TRBD2 matches 12 bases. The J segment lost 2 bases and the V segment lost 5 bases, leaving 7 bases of the junction unmatched. This CDR3 is 16 amino acids long. Germline V gives CDR1 SGHVS, CDR2 FQNEAQ. CDR3 sequence (DNA): TGTGCCAGCAGCCTCAAAAGACTAGCGGGGGCCTACGAGCAGTACTTC. Residues: CASSLKRLAGAYEQYF.

The chain carries TRBV3-1 (or the pseudogene TRBV3-2) and TRBJ2-2; D call uncertain. The CDR3 length is 14 residues. Trimming pared 5 bases from V and 6 bases from J, leaving 13 bases between. The germline gives CDR1 LGHDT, CDR2 YNNKEL (reference sequence). The CDR3 DNA reads as TGTGCCAGCAGCGTCCTGGTGAGCGCCGGGGAGCTGTTTTTT. This gives the protein CASSVLVSAGELFF.

The V call is TRBV24-1, the J call TRBJ2-5, with TRBD2 matching over 7 bases. The germline CDR1 and CDR2 sequences are KGHDR and SFDVKD. This CDR3 comprises 16 residues. V lost 1 base, J lost 3 bases, and 7 bases stayed unmatched. The CDR3 reads CATSDFVGGREETQYF. The CDR3 DNA reads as TGTGCCACCAGTGATTTTGTCGGGGGGAGAGAAGAGACCCAGTACTTC.

The V gene is TRBV3-1 (or the pseudogene TRBV3-2), the J gene TRBJ2-1; 13 bases are shared with TRBD2. V lost 0 bases and J lost 6; bases outside the gene matches: 11. The CDR3 spans 19 residues. Germline values: CDR1 LGHDT, CDR2 YNNKEL (reference sequence). The chain's CDR3 is CASSQDMGLAGSRRNEQFF. Here the CDR3 DNA reads TGTGCCAGCAGCCAAGATATGGGACTAGCGGGATCAAGGCGCAATGAGCAGTTCTTC.

The rearrangement joins TRBV2 to TRBJ2-7; 10 bases map to TRBD1. Germline assignment: CDR1 SNHLY and CDR2 FYNNEI. The J segment lost 4 bases and the V segment lost 4 bases, leaving 7 bases of the junction unmatched. The CDR3 length is 15 residues. DNA for the CDR3: TGTGCCAGCAGTGCGGGACAGGGGCTCCTATACGAGCAGTACTTC. It encodes CASSAGQGLLYEQYF.

V gene TRBV7-7 combines with J gene TRBJ1-1; a weak D match, TRBD1 (6 bases). This CDR3 is built from 15 residues. The ends were cut back, 5 bases at V and 0 bases at J, with 13 bases in the middle. Germline CDR1 and CDR2: SSHAT and FNYEAQ (reference sequence). The CDR3 sequence is CASSIHREMNTEAFF. In DNA, the CDR3 is TGTGCCAGCAGCATCCACAGGGAAATGAACACTGAAGCTTTCTTT.

The chain employs TRBV20-1 and TRBJ2-1, with D possibly TRBD2 on 6 matching bases. Trimming shortened V by 6 bases and J by 8 bases, and 11 bases separated the two germline ends. From germline, CDR1 is DFQATT and CDR2 SNEGSKA (reference sequence). CDR3 size: 11 residues. In nucleotides, the CDR3 is TGCAGTGCCCGTCGGGGGTATGAGCAGTTCTTC. Amino acids: CSARRGYEQFF.

The chain is built from TRBV7-6 and TRBJ2-7, with D possibly being TRBD2 (5 bases). The CDR3 contains 15 residues. V was cut by 2 bases and J by 1 base, with 12 bases left in between. The germline CDR1 and CDR2 sequences are SGHVS and FNYEAQ. CDR3 loop: CASSLSSGMSYEQYF. DNA of the CDR3: TGTGCCAGCAGCTTATCCTCCGGGATGTCCTACGAGCAGTACTTC.

This clone was counted once. The rearrangement links TRBV9 to TRBJ2-2, with D possibly matching TRBD2 (7 bases). The germline V gene encodes CDR1 SGDLS and CDR2 YYNGEE. The CDR3 has 14 residues. V was cut by 3 bases and J by 11 bases, with 17 bases left in between. This CDR3 reads CASSEGGFSGELFF. CDR3 sequence (DNA): TGTGCCAGCAGCGAGGGGGGGTTCTCTGGAGAGCTGTTTTTT.

This clone came up a few times. The V gene is TRBV4-2, the J gene TRBJ1-2; the match to TRBD1 covers 11 bases. The CDR3 covers 16 residues. The junction had 8 bases not matched to a gene; V was cut back by 0 bases and J by 8 bases. The germline V gene encodes CDR1 LGHNA and CDR2 YNFKEQ. The chain's CDR3 is CASSQEMGTGGAGYTF. The CDR3 nucleotides are TGTGCCAGCAGCCAAGAAATGGGGACAGGGGGAGCCGGCTACACCTTC.

The gene calls are TRBV9 and TRBJ2-1, with 8 bases that match TRBD1. CDR1 is SGDLS and CDR2 is YYNGEE in the germline V gene. The CDR3 contains 14 residues. V was clipped by 8 bases and J by 8 bases; unmatched bases: 12. The chain's CDR3 is CASSGQVEWDEQFF. The CDR3 nucleotides are TGTGCCAGTTCGGGACAGGTAGAATGGGATGAGCAGTTCTTC.

V is TRBV15 and J is TRBJ2-3; tentative D call: TRBD2 (6 bases). Per the germline V gene, CDR1 is LNHNV and CDR2 is YYDKDF (reference sequence). The CDR3 contains 15 residues. Between the trimmed V and J ends, which lost 0 bases and 5 bases, there was a span of 12 bases. The chain's CDR3 is CATSRDRGYGDTQYF. DNA of the CDR3: TGTGCCACCAGCAGAGATCGGGGGTACGGAGATACGCAGTATTTT. The whole variable domain, filled in from reference TRBV15 and TRBJ2-3, reads DAMVIQNPRYQVTQFGKPVTLSCSQTLNHNVMYWYQQKSSQAPKLLFHYYDKDFNNEADTPDNFQSRRPNTSFCFLDIRSPGLGDTAMYLCATSRDRGYGDTQYFGPGTRLTVL.

CDR3 nucleotides: TGTGCCAGCAGCAATACCGGGACAACCCCGGCCGGGGAGCTGTTTTTT. Protein product: CASSNTGTTPAGELFF. The chain couples TRBV2 to TRBJ2-2; D is perhaps TRBD1 (6 bases). The CDR3 totals 16 residues. V was clipped by 6 bases and J by 6 bases, with 20 bases between them. Germline CDR1 is SNHLY and CDR2 is FYNNEI.

V gene TRBV7-9 combines with J gene TRBJ2-7; D is uncertain. This CDR3 is 15 amino acids long. Trimming cost V 3 bases and J 4 bases, with 16 bases left between them. Germline CDR1 SEHNR, CDR2 FQNEAQ (reference sequence). CDR3 residues: CASSLYSSSLYEQYF. The CDR3 DNA reads as TGTGCCAGCAGCTTGTACAGCTCTTCCCTTTACGAGCAGTACTTC.

V is TRBV5-1 and J is TRBJ2-2, with D possibly TRBD1 on 5 matching bases. The CDR3 extends over 15 amino acids. Germline CDR1 SGHRS, CDR2 YFSETQ. V lost 1 base, J lost 7 bases, and 14 bases lay in between. CDR3 region: CASSLQGEEGGELFF. Here the CDR3 DNA reads TGCGCCAGCAGCTTGCAAGGGGAAGAAGGCGGGGAGCTGTTTTTT.

This chain uses TRBV7-2 with TRBJ2-7; TRBD2 matches at 9 bases. V shed 6 bases and J 2 bases; nucleotides not matched to a gene: 5. The CDR3 contains 14 residues. Germline loops: CDR1 SGHTA, CDR2 FQGNSA. The CDR3 region has the DNA TGTGCCAGCAGTCGGACTAGCGCCACCTACGAGCAGTACTTC. This translates into CASSRTSATYEQYF.

This clone was counted between two and nine times. The V call is TRBV3-1 (or the pseudogene TRBV3-2), the J call TRBJ1-6; D might be TRBD1 (5 bases). This CDR3 is 14 amino acids long. Germline V CDR1 and CDR2: LGHDT, YNNKEL (reference sequence). V was clipped by 4 bases and J by 10 bases, with 14 bases between them. As DNA, the CDR3 is TGTGCCAGCAGCCTACGTCAGGGTGGCTCACCCCTCCACTTT. Translated, it gives CASSLRQGGSPLHF.

The V gene is TRBV3-1 (or the pseudogene TRBV3-2), the J gene TRBJ1-1; 10 bases line up with TRBD1. Germline V CDR1 and CDR2: LGHDT, YNNKEL (reference sequence). This CDR3 has 14 amino acids. The V segment lost 4 bases and the J segment 5 bases; nucleotides outside the gene matches: 4. This CDR3 reads CASSRSDRGTEAFF. The CDR3 nucleotides read TGTGCCAGCAGCCGCTCGGACAGGGGGACTGAAGCTTTCTTT.